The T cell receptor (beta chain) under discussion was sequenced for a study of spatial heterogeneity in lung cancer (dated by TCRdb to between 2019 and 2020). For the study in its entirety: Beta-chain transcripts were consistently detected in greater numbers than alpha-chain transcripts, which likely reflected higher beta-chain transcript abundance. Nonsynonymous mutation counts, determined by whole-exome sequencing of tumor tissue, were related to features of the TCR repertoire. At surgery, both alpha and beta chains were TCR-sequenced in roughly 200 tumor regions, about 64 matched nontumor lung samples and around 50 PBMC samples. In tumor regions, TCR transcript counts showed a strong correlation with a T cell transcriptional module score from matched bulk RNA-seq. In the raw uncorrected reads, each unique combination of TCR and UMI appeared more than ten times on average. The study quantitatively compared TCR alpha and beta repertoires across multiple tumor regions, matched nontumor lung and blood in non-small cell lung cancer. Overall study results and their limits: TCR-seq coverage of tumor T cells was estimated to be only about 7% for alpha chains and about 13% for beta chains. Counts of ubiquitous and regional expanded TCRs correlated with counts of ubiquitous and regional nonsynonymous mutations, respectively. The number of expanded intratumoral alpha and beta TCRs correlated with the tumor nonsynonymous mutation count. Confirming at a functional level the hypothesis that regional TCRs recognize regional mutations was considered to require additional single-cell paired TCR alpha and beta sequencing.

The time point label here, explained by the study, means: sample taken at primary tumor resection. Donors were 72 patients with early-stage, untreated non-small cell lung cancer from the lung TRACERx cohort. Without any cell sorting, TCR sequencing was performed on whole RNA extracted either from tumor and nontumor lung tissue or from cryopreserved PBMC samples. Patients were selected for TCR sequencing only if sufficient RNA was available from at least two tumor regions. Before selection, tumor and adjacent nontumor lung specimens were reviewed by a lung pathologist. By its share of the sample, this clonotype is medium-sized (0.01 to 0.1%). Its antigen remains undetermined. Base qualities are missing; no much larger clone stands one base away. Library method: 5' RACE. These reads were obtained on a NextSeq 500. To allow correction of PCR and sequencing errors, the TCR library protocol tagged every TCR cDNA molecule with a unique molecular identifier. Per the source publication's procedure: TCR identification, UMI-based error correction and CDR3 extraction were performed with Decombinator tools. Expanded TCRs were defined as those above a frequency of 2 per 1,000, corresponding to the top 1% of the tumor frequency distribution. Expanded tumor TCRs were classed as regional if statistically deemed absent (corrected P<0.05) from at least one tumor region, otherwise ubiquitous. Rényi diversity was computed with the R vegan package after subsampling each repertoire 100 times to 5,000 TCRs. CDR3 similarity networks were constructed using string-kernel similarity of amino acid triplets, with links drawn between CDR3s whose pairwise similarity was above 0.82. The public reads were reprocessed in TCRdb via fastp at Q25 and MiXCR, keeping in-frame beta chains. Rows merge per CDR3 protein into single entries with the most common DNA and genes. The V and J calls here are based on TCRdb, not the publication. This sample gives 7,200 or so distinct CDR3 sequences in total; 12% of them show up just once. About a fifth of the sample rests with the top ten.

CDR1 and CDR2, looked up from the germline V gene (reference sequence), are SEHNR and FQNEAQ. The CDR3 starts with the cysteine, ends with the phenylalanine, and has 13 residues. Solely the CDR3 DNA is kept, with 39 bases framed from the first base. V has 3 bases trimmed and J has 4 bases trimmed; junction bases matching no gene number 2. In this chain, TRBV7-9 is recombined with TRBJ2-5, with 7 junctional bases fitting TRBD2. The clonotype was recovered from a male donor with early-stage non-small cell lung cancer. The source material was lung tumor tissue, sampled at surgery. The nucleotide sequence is TGTGCCAGCAGCTTCATAGCGGGAGAGACCCAGTACTTC. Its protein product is CASSFIAGETQYF.